The clone carrying this TCR beta chain was seen only a few times. Its antigen is not known. TCRdb analysed the reads with MiXCR anew, one entry per CDR3 protein. The data show 380,000 or so distinct CDR3 sequences, approximately 35% seen once. The data stem from a study of T cell repertoires in cytomegalovirus infection. The clonotype comes from a human donor in good health (CMV status not recorded). Some clones in this sample may be carry-over from other donors' samples. Material: cultured PBMCs, obtained from culture after CMV antigen stimulation.

The CDR3 bases are TGTGCCAGCAGCTTACAGGGGCGGACTAATGAAAAACTGTTTTTT. Translating gives CASSLQGRTNEKLFF. This chain links TRBV7-2 with TRBJ1-4; TRBD1 might be the D (6 bases). The CDR3 consists of 15 residues. Germline V gives CDR1 SGHTA, CDR2 FQGNSA. V lost 2 bases to trimming and J lost 2 bases, with 9 bases between them.